The 17 T cell receptor beta chains below were found in one sample sequenced in a study of blood T cell repertoires in COVID-19 (TCRdb year 2020). Library preparation employed the immunoSEQ multiplex PCR assay. TCRdb holds this immuneACCESS table with in-frame rearrangements only. Some clones are missing; in checked studies, unresolved V genes explain under half, and the rest has no known cause. This sample has 65,000 to 70,000 clones in its table, and about 86% of those were observed once. The ten biggest clones cover 3.5% to 5% of the sample. Sequencing was done on a sample of peripheral blood. These receptor sequences come from a man in his fifties with acute or convalescent COVID-19.

V and J are TRBV5-1 and TRBJ2-1; 8 bases are a match to TRBD1. The CDR3 is 11 amino acids. J gave up 7 bases and V 7 bases, and 1 base lay outside the gene matches. Germline V gives CDR1 SGHRS, CDR2 YFSETQ. The CDR3 DNA sequence: TGCGCCAGCGGACAGGGAAATGAGCAGTTCTTC. Encoded protein: CASGQGNEQFF.

This chain connects TRBV11-3 to TRBJ2-7, with D tentatively TRBD2 (5 bases). This CDR3 is 13 amino acids long. Between the trimmed V and J ends, which lost 0 bases and 4 bases, there was a span of 7 bases. The V gene's germline CDR1 is SGHNT and CDR2 YENEEA. The CDR3 loop is CASSLDPGYEQYF. The CDR3 coding sequence is TGTGCCAGCAGCTTAGATCCGGGGTACGAGCAGTACTTC.

This chain links TRBV14 with TRBJ2-3, with D tentatively TRBD1 (5 bases). The V and J ends lost 3 bases and 2 bases respectively, with 9 bases between them. This CDR3 comprises 14 residues. Per the germline V gene, CDR1 is SGHDN and CDR2 is FVKESK. The DNA for the CDR3 is TGTGCCAGCAGCCAGCGACAGCACACAGATACGCAGTATTTT. Residues: CASSQRQHTDTQYF.

The chain couples TRBV6-4 to TRBJ1-2; a weak D match, TRBD1 (5 bases). The CDR3 has 13 amino acids. Germline V gene lookup returns CDR1 MRHNA and CDR2 SNTAGT. Trimming stripped 0 bases from V and 6 bases from J, with 8 bases between. CDR3: CASSDSRGNGYTF. In DNA form, the CDR3 reads TGTGCCAGCAGTGACTCGCGGGGCAATGGCTACACCTTC.

This clone was seen a single time. This chain uses TRBV9 with TRBJ2-2, with 8 bases matching TRBD2. Germline V gives CDR1 SGDLS, CDR2 YYNGEE. The CDR3 is 15 residues long. The J segment lost 5 bases and the V segment lost 4 bases, leaving 7 bases of the junction unmatched. The CDR3 DNA reads as TGTGCCAGCAGCCACATAACGGGGGGGACCGGGGAGCTGTTTTTT. Protein sequence: CASSHITGGTGELFF. The variable domain in full, completed from reference TRBV9 and TRBJ2-2, reads DSGVTQTPKHLITATGQRVTLRCSPRSGDLSVYWYQQSLDQGLQFLIQYYNGEERAKGNILERFSAQQFPDLHSELNLSSLELGDSALYFCASSHITGGTGELFFGEGSRLTVL.

The V call is TRBV13, the J call TRBJ1-2, with 7 positions matching TRBD1. Unmatched junction bases numbered 10, after V lost 6 bases and J lost 3 bases. CDR3 size: 15 residues. Germline assignment: CDR1 PRHDT and CDR2 FYEKMQ (reference sequence). This CDR3 reads CASRKFGDRYYGYTF. CDR3 sequence (DNA): TGTGCCAGCAGGAAATTCGGGGACAGATACTATGGCTACACCTTC.

CDR3 region: CASSPGTGIYNEQFF. As DNA, the CDR3 is TGTGCCAGCAGCCCTGGGACAGGGATTTACAATGAGCAGTTCTTC. The chain links TRBV5-4 to TRBJ2-1; TRBD1 matches 9 bases. V gave up 4 bases and J gave up 4 bases; unmatched junction bases: 6. Germline values: CDR1 SGHNT, CDR2 YYREEE (reference sequence). The CDR3 has 15 residues.

V and J are TRBV20-1 and TRBJ2-5; D uncertain. The CDR3 is 11 residues long. Trimming left V 6 bases short and J 5 bases short, with 10 bases between. Germline CDR1 and CDR2: DFQATT and SNEGSKA (reference sequence). The CDR3 sequence: CSAQERETQYF. The DNA of the CDR3 is TGCAGTGCCCAGGAAAGGGAGACCCAGTACTTC.

The chain couples TRBV2 to TRBJ2-5, with a weak D call TRBD1 (6 bases). Trimming took off 6 bases at V and 4 bases at J, with 15 bases between the two ends. Germline V lookup: CDR1 SNHLY, CDR2 FYNNEI. The CDR3 is 14 amino acids. The CDR3 DNA reads TGTGCCAGCAGGTCCGGGACATGGGGAGAGACCCAGTACTTC. It codes for CASRSGTWGETQYF.

This chain links TRBV23-1 with TRBJ1-1, with TRBD1 matching over 9 bases. TRBV23-1 is treated as an ORF (open reading frame) with a function not yet certain. The V gene end was trimmed by 6 bases and the J gene end by 1 base; junction bases not matched to a gene: 0. The CDR3 loop spans 13 amino acids. CDR3 in DNA: TGCGCCAGCAGGGGACAGGGGAACACTGAAGCTTTCTTT. Protein: CASRGQGNTEAFF.

This chain connects TRBV4-1 to TRBJ1-2; TRBD1 agrees at 7 bases. J was trimmed by 2 bases and V by 4 bases; bases with no gene match: 1. Germline V CDR1 and CDR2: MGHRA, YSYEKL. This CDR3 spans 13 amino acids. The CDR3 sequence is CASSPGQNYGYTF. DNA of the CDR3: TGCGCCAGCAGCCCGGGACAGAACTATGGCTACACCTTC.

The chain uses TRBV5-1 and TRBJ2-7; 8 nucleotides line up with TRBD2. Germline V gives CDR1 SGHRS, CDR2 YFSETQ. V dropped 0 bases and J dropped 0; count of bases not matched to a gene: 11. CDR3 length equals 18 residues. CDR3 protein: CASSLASGLAGLSYEQYF. DNA of the CDR3: TGCGCCAGCAGCTTGGCTTCGGGTTTAGCGGGACTCTCCTACGAGCAGTACTTC.

In its sample, this clone was seen a few times. The V gene is TRBV7-9, the J gene TRBJ2-3, with 7 bases matching TRBD2. There are 16 residues in the CDR3. The V gene end was trimmed by 5 bases and the J gene end by 3 bases; junction bases not matched to a gene: 11. Germline-derived CDR1 and CDR2 are SEHNR and FQNEAQ (reference sequence). CDR3 bases: TGTGCCAGCAGCGCGAGACGGAGCGGGGAGACAGATACGCAGTATTTT. Its translation: CASSARRSGETDTQYF.

J is TRBJ1-2 and V is TRBV6-5; maybe TRBD1 (5 bases). CDR3 length equals 12 residues. Per the germline V gene, CDR1 is MNHEY and CDR2 is SVGAGI. Trimming removed 7 bases at V and 8 bases at J, with 14 bases between. This CDR3 is CASTSGARGYTF. In DNA form, the CDR3 reads TGTGCCAGCACTAGCGGGGCTCGGGGCTACACCTTC.

The chain is built from TRBV11-1 and TRBJ2-5, with D tentatively TRBD2 (5 bases). Germline V gene sequence: CDR1 SGHAT, CDR2 FQDESV (reference sequence). The CDR3 is 15 residues long. V shed 3 bases and J shed 5 bases, with 16 bases lying between them. For the CDR3, the DNA is TGTGCCAGCAGCTTCCCAGCGAGGGCCGGGGAGACCCAGTACTTC. Translated: CASSFPARAGETQYF.

This chain links TRBV5-4 with TRBJ1-2; D is unresolved. The CDR3 is 15 residues long. The germline V and J ends were trimmed by 4 bases and 2 bases, with 15 bases remaining between them. CDR1 SGHNT and CDR2 YYREEE come from the germline V gene (reference sequence). This CDR3 is CASSPVGEVNYGYTF. The DNA for the CDR3 is TGTGCCAGCAGCCCCGTCGGGGAGGTGAACTATGGCTACACCTTC.

The V gene is TRBV7-9, the J gene TRBJ2-2; 8 nucleotides align to TRBD2. The CDR3 runs 16 residues. The V and J ends lost 5 bases and 6 bases, in that order; junction bases with no gene match: 11. The V gene's germline CDR1 is SEHNR and CDR2 FQNEAQ (reference sequence). The CDR3 spells CASSPNPAGAAGELFF. The CDR3 nucleotides are TGTGCCAGCAGCCCCAACCCAGCGGGGGCGGCCGGGGAGCTGTTTTTT.